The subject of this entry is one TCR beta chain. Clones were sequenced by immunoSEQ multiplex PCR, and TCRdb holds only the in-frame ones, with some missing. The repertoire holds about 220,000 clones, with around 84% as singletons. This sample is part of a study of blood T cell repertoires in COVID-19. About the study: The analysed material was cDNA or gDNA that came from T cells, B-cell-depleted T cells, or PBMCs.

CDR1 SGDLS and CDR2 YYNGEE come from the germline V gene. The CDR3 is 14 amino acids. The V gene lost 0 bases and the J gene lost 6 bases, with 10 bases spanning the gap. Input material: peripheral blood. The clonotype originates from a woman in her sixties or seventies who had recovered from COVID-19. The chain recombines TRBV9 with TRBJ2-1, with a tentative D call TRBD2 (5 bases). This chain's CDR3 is CASSVARGSNEQFF. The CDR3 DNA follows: TGTGCCAGCAGCGTAGCCCGGGGAAGCAATGAGCAGTTCTTC.